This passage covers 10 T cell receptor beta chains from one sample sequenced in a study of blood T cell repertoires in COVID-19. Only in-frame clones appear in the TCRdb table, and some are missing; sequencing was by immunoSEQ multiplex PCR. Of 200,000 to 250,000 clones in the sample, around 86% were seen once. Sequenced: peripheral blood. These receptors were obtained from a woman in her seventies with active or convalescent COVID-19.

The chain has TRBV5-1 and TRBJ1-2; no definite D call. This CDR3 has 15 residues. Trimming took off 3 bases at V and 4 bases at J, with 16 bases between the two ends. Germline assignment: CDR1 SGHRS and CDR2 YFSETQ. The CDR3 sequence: CASSSVQLLPYGYTF. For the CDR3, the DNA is TGCGCCAGCAGCTCGGTCCAACTACTCCCCTATGGCTACACCTTC.

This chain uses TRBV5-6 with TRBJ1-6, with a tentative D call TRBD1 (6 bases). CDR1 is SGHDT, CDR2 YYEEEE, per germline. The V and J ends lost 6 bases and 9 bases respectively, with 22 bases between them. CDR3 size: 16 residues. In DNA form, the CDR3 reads TGTGCCAGCACCAATTGGGGGGGCATGATGGGTTCACCCCTCCACTTT. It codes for CASTNWGGMMGSPLHF.

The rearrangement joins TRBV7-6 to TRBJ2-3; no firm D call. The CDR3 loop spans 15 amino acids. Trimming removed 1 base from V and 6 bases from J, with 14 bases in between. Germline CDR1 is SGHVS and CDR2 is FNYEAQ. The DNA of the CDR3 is TGTGCCAGCAGCTTAGGGCTAGTGCCTGTCGATACGCAGTATTTT. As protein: CASSLGLVPVDTQYF.

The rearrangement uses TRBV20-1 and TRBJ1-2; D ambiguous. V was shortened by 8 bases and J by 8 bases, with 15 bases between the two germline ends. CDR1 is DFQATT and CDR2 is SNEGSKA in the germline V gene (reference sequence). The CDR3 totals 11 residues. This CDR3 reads CSFYSREGYTF. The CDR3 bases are TGCAGTTTTTACAGCCGAGAGGGCTACACCTTC.

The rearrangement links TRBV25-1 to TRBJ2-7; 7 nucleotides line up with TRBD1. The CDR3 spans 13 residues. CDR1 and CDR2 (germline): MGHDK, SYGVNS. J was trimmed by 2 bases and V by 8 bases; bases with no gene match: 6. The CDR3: CASFGTATYEQYF. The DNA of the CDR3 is TGTGCCAGCTTCGGGACAGCTACCTACGAGCAGTACTTC.

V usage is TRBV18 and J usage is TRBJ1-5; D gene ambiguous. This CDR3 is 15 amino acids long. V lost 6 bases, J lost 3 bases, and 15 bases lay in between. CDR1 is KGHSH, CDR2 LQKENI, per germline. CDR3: CASSSGGFNNQPQHF. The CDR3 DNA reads TGTGCCAGCTCCTCGGGAGGTTTCAACAATCAGCCCCAGCATTTT.

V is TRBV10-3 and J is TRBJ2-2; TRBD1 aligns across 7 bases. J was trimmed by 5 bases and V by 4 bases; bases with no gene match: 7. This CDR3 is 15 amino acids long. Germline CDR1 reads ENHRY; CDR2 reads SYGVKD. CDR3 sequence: CAISGPGGSTGELFF. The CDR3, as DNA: TGTGCCATCAGTGGCCCAGGGGGAAGTACCGGGGAGCTGTTTTTT.

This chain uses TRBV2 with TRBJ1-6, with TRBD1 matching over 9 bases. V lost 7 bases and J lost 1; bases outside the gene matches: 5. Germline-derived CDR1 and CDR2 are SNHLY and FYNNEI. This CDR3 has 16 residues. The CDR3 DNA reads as TGTGCCAGCACCCCCGGACAGGGGTCCTATAATTCACCCCTCCACTTT. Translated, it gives CASTPGQGSYNSPLHF. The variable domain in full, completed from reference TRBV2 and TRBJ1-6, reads EPEVTQTPSHQVTQMGQEVILRCVPISNHLYFYWYRQILGQKVEFLVSFYNNEISEKSEIFDDQFSVERPDGSNFTLKIRSTKLEDSAMYFCASTPGQGSYNSPLHFGNGTRLTVT.

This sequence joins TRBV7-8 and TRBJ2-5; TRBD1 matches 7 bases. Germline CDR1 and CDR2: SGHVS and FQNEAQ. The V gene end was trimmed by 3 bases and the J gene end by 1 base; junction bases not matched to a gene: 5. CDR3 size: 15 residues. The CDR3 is CASSFTGTAQETQYF. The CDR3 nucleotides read TGTGCCAGCAGCTTTACCGGGACAGCCCAAGAGACCCAGTACTTC.

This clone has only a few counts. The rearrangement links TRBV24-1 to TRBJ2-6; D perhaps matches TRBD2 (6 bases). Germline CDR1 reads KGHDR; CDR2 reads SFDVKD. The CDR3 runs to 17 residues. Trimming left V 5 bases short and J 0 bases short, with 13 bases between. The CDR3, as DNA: TGTGCCACCAGTGCCTCGGGAGCAAGCTCTGGGGCCAACGTCCTGACTTTC. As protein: CATSASGASSGANVLTF.